The T cell receptor beta chain described here comes from a study of immune evolution from preneoplasia to lung adenocarcinoma. CDR1 MNHEY and CDR2 SMNVEV come from the germline V gene (reference sequence). This CDR3 has 14 amino acids. V was trimmed by 5 bases and J by 1 base, leaving 10 bases between them. Only a few counts were recorded for this clone. Here immunoSEQ multiplex PCR was the method, and the copy in TCRdb shows in-frame clones only, minus some. The repertoire holds about 6,400 clones, with about 80% as singletons. The chain links TRBV27 to TRBJ2-3, with D perhaps matching TRBD2 (6 bases). This sequence originates from a person in their sixties or seventies with lung adenocarcinoma. Sequencing was performed on FFPE minimally invasive lung adenocarcinoma tissue. The CDR3 nucleotides read TGTGCCAGCAGTATTATAGCGGGCACAGATACGCAGTATTTT. Its translation is CASSIIAGTDTQYF.